This TCR beta chain was retrieved from a study of cytomegalovirus exposure and HLA in healthy donors. Study conclusions and caveats: Later analysis demonstrated an association between a missense DCLRE1C variant and TCR beta V- and J-gene trimming.

Notes on this clone: Its antigen remains unknown.

There are 15 residues in the CDR3. Germline trimming cut 6 bases from V and 7 bases from J; bases unmatched to any gene: 11. Germline-derived CDR1 and CDR2 are MNHNY and SVGAGI (reference sequence). PCR used 60 Vbeta primers and 13 Jbeta primers. Sequencing used immunoSEQ multiplex PCR; TCRdb keeps in-frame clones, though not all of them. Of about 150,000 clones in the sample, about 80% were seen once. Sample: PBMCs. The sequence came from a young man in good health. The chain couples TRBV6-6 to TRBJ2-1, with 8 positions matching TRBD1. The CDR3, as DNA: TGTGCCAGCAGACTGAGGACAGGGAAAGTTAATGAGCAGTTCTTC. Its translation: CASRLRTGKVNEQFF.